This T cell receptor beta chain was retrieved from a study of T-cell memory formation after mild COVID-19. From the 5' RACE reads, TCRdb called clonotypes with MiXCR, one entry per CDR3 protein. The data show 270,000 or so distinct CDR3 sequences, roughly a sixth seen once. The germline gives CDR1 LGHDT, CDR2 YNNKEL (reference sequence). The length of the CDR3 is 15 amino acids, counting both ends. As for this clonotype: The antigen is undetermined. The DNA is left out, because the CDR3 cannot be placed on it with certainty; the CDR3 is given as TCRdb lists it.

Study conclusions and caveats: Pre-infection memory held some responding clones, suggesting pre-existing cross-reactive T cells responded.

The sequence was collected from a man between 18 and 35 years old who had mild COVID-19 (a few samples of this study predate the infection). Cell type and time point are not known. Sequencing used PBMCs or a T cell subset sorted from them (not recorded which). The chain uses TRBV3-1 and TRBJ2-3. The CDR3 spells CASSQGFGIGITKYF.